This T cell receptor (beta chain) comes out of a study of cytomegalovirus exposure and HLA in healthy donors. PCR amplification relied on 60 Vbeta primers (plus 13 Jbeta primers). TCRdb's copy holds only in-frame clones and misses some; the assay was immunoSEQ multiplex PCR. Of roughly 150,000 clones in the sample, 82% were seen once. With 4 bases removed from V and 4 bases from J, the gap between germline ends came to 13 bases. In germline, CDR1 is LNHDA, CDR2 SQIVND (reference sequence). The CDR3 covers 14 residues. All the people who gave samples were healthy bone marrow donors. Sequenced sample: PBMCs. This TCR was recovered from a male donor in good health and CMV-seropositive. The chain carries TRBV19 and TRBJ2-5, with D possibly being TRBD1 (6 bases). The CDR3 sequence is CASSNLQGGETQYF. The CDR3 DNA is TGTGCCAGTAGTAACTTACAGGGCGGAGAGACCCAGTACTTC.